Included here is one T cell receptor (beta chain) sequence, with context. Autologous stem cell transplantation was followed by relapse in every patient, and brentuximab vedotin exposure varied. TCRdb keeps only in-frame clones here, not all; method: immunoSEQ multiplex PCR. The table lists approximately 98,000 clones, roughly 87% of them singletons. The junction had 3 bases not matched to a gene; V was cut back by 0 bases and J by 1 base. Per germline, CDR1 SGHRS and CDR2 YFSETQ. The CDR3 sequence is 16 residues long. This sample was taken from a study of PD-1 blockade in classical Hodgkin lymphoma. The chain has TRBV5-1 and TRBJ2-2; 7 bases are a match to TRBD1. The specimen was peripheral blood mononuclear cells (PBMCs), collected before the second cycle of nivolumab. The receptor was isolated from a human donor with classical Hodgkin lymphoma. Here the CDR3 DNA reads TGCGCCAGCAGCTTGGTTTGGACAGGGAACACCGGGGAGCTGTTTTTT. Its translation is CASSLVWTGNTGELFF.